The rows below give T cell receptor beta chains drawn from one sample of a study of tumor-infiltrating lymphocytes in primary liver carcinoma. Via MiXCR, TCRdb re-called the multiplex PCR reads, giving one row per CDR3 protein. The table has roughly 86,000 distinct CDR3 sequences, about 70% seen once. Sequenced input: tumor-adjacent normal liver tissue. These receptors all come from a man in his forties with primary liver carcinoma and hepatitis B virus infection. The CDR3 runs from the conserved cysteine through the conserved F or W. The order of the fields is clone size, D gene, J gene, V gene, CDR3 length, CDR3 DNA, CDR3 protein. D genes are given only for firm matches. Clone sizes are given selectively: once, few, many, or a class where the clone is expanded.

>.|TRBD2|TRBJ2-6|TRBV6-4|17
TGTGCCAGCAGTGACAGCGGGGGCCTCTCTGGGGCCAACGGCCTGACTTTC
CASSDSGGLSGANGLTF
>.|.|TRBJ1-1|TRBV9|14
TGTGCCAGCAGCGCGGTCCTTGTGGACACTGAAGCTTTCTTT
CASSAVLVDTEAFF
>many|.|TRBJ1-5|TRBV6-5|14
TGTGCCAGCAGTTATGGGGCAAGCAATCAGCCCCAGCATTTT
CASSYGASNQPQHF
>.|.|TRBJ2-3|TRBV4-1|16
TGCGCCAATAGCCAAGATCCGTTTCCTAGCACAGATACGCAGTATTTT
CANSQDPFPSTDTQYF
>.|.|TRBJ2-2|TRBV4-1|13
TGCACCAGCAACCAAGGGCAAGGCGGGGAGCTGTTTTTT
CTSNQGQGGELFF
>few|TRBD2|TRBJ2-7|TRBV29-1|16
TGCAGCGTCGAAGATCAGGGGACTAGCGGGAGCTACGAGCGGTACTTC
CSVEDQGTSGSYERYF
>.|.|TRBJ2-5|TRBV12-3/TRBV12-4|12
TGTACCAGCAGGCAGTGTCAAGAGACCCAGTACTTC
CTSRQCQETQYF
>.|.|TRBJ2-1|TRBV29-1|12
TGCAGCGCCCAGAGTATCGGGGATGAGCAGTTCTTC
CSAQSIGDEQFF
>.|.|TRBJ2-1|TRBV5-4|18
TGTGCCAGCAGCCGAATACAGGGGAACGGGAGGACTTACAATGAGCAGTTCTTC
CASSRIQGNGRTYNEQFF
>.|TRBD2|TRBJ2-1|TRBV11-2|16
TGTGCCAGCAGCCTTTTAGCGGGAGAGGCTCGAGATGAGCAGCTCTTC
CASSLLAGEARDEQLF
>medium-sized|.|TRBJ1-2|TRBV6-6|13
TGTGCCAGCATGATCGAAGGGCACTATGGCTACACCTTC
CASMIEGHYGYTF
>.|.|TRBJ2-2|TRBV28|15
TGTGCCAGCAGTTTAATCACGGGGCGGAACGGGGAGCTGTTTTTT
CASSLITGRNGELFF
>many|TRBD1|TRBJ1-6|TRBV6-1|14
TGTGCCAGCAGAGGGACAGGGTTCGGTTCACCCCTCCACTTT
CASRGTGFGSPLHF
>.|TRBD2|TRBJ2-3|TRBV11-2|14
TGTACCAGCAGCCCCCGACTAGCATTAGATACGCAGTATTTT
CTSSPRLALDTQYF
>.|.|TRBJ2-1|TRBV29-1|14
TGCAGCGATAGCCGGGGGGCAGGGTGGAATGAGCAGTTCTTC
CSDSRGAGWNEQFF
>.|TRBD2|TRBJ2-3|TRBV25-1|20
TGTGCCAGCAGTGTGACAGGGCCCAAAAGACTAGCGGGAGCCGCAGATACGCAATATTTT
CASSVTGPKRLAGAADTQYF
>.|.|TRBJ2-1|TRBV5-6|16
TGTGCCAGCAGCCCAGTGGTAGGGAGCTACTACAATGAGGAGTTCTTC
CASSPVVGSYYNEEFF
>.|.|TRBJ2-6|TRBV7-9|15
TGTGCCAGCAACACCTTGGGCTCTGGGACCAACGTCCTGACTTTC
CASNTLGSGTNVLTF
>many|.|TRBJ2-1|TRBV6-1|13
TGTGCCAGCAGGGGAGTAGGTGGCAATGAGCAGTTCTTC
CASRGVGGNEQFF
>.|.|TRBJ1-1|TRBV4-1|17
TGCGCCAGCAGGCAAAACCCCTCGAGGGCCTGGAACATTGAAGCTTTCTTT
CASRQNPSRAWNIEAFF
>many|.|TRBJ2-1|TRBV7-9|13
TGTGCCAGCAGCCCTGGGACTTTCAATGAGCAGTTCTTC
CASSPGTFNEQFF
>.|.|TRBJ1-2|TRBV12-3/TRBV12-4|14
TGTACCAGCAGTCTAGGGCAGGGTGACTATGGCTACACCTTC
CTSSLGQGDYGYTF
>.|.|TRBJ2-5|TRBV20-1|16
TGCAGTGCTAGAATGGACCAACTGCTTTTAAAAGAGACCCAGTACTTC
CSARMDQLLLKETQYF
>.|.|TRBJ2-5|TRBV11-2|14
TGTGCCAGCAGCATAGTTGCAGGCTACAATGAGCAGTACTTC
CASSIVAGYNEQYF
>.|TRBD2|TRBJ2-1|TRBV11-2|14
TGTGTCAACAGCCAGACTAGCGCGTACAATGAGCAGTTCTTC
CVNSQTSAYNEQFF
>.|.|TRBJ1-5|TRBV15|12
TGTGCCACCAGCAATTTGGTGGGGCCCCAGCATTTT
CATSNLVGPQHF
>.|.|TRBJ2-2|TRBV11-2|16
TGTGCCAGCAGCTCAAGTGGCATAGCGAACACCGGGGACCTGTTTTTT
CASSSSGIANTGDLFF
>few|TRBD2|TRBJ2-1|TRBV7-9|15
TGTGCCAGCAGCAATAGCGGGAGTTCCTACAATGAGCAGTTCTTC
CASSNSGSSYNEQFF
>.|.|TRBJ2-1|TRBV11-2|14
TGTGTCACCAGCTCTAGGGCGGACTACAATGAGCAGTCCTTC
CVTSSRADYNEQSF
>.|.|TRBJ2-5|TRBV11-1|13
TGTGCCAGTAACAGTACTAGAGGGGAGACCCAGTACTTC
CASNSTRGETQYF
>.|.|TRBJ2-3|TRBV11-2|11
TGTGCCAGTAACACCCTGGATACGCAGTATTTT
CASNTLDTQYF
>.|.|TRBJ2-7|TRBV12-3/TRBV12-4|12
TGTGCCAGTAGTGCACTAGCCTACAAGCAGCACTTC
CASSALAYKQHF
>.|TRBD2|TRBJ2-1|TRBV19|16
TGTGCCAGTAGTGCTAGACTAGCGGGAGGGGACAATGAGCAGTTCTTC
CASSARLAGGDNEQFF
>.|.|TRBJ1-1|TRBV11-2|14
TGTGCCGGCAGCTCCCAAGGGGGGGGCACTGAAGCCTTCTTT
CAGSSQGGGTEAFF
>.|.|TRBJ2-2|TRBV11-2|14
TGCGCCAGCCGGACCCCAAGGAACACCAGGGAGCTGTTTTTT
CASRTPRNTRELFF
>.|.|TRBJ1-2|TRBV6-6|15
TGTGTCAGCAGTTACTCGCTGGGGGAATTGGATGGCTGCACCTTC
CVSSYSLGELDGCTF
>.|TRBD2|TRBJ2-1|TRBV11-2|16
TGTGCCAGCAACTTATTAGGTGGGACTAGCGGCAATGAGCAGTTCTTC
CASNLLGGTSGNEQFF
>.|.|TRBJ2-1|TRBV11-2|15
TGCGCCAGCAGCTTCACTAGTGGGAGGCTCAATGAGCGGTTCTTC
CASSFTSGRLNERFF
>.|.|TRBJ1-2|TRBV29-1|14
TGCAGCGATCGCCCATCGGAACAAACCTATGGCTACACCTTC
CSDRPSEQTYGYTF
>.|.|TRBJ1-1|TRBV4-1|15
TGCGCTAGCAGTCACCTCCCGGGGTTGAACATTGAAGCTTTCTTT
CASSHLPGLNIEAFF
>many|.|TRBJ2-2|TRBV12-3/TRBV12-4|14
TGTGCCAGCAGTTTATCCCAGAGGACCGGGGAGCTGTTTTTT
CASSLSQRTGELFF
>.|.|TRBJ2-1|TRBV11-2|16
TGTGACAGCAGCTTAATTCTAGAACGGTACTACAATGTACAGTTCTTC
CDSSLILERYYNVQFF
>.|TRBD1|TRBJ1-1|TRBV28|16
TGTGCCAGCACTTTAAGGGGGAGGGGGCAGAACACTGAAGCTTTCTTT
CASTLRGRGQNTEAFF
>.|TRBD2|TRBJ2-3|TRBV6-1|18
TGTGCCAGCAGTGAAGCTACTAGCGGGAATCATGCCGCAGATACGCAGTATTTT
CASSEATSGNHAADTQYF